The table lists the clone carrying this T cell receptor (beta chain) with many counts. Its antigen is unidentified. The time point was: patch test 2, 6 weeks after DPC sensitization. The treatment is: therapeutic diphenylcyclopropenone sensitization with weekly scalp DPC. TCRdb redid the calling of the RACE reads with MiXCR, one entry per CDR3 protein. The table lists about 94,000 distinct CDR3 sequences, approximately 9.3% of them singletons. The data derive from a study of human T cells and chemical hapten exposure. Study outcomes and limitations: Expanded TCRs clustered into significantly more large CDR3 similarity groups than controls, the analysis revealed.

V lost 0 bases to trimming and J lost 3 bases, with 3 bases between them. The CDR3 contains 13 residues. The V gene's germline CDR1 is SGHVS and CDR2 FQNEAQ. The chain uses TRBV7-8 and TRBJ2-1, with D unclear. The origin of this receptor is a woman in her 40s with alopecia areata. Some clones in this sample may be carry-over from other donors' samples. Here the sequenced sample was whole blood, taken in connection with sensitization to the hapten diphenylcyclopropenone (DPC). CDR3 sequence: CASSLANYNEQFF. DNA of the CDR3: TGTGCCAGCAGCTTAGCGAACTACAATGAGCAGTTCTTC. The full variable domain, completed using reference TRBV7-8 and TRBJ2-1, is GAGVSQSPRYKVAKRGQDVALRCDPISGHVSLFWYQQALGQGPEFLTYFQNEAQLDKSGLPSDRFFAERPEGSVSTLKIQRTQQEDSAVYLCASSLANYNEQFFGPGTRLTVL.